This passage covers 17 T cell receptor beta chains from one sample sequenced in a study of T cells after yellow fever vaccination. TCRdb fed the 5' RACE reads into MiXCR, producing one record per CDR3 protein. Among some 400,000 distinct CDR3 sequences listed, about 17% were seen once. This material consisted of PBMCs, taken before the yellow fever booster vaccination. Receptor source: a man between 18 and 29 years old who received the YFV17D yellow fever vaccine.

At least ten counts were recorded for this clonotype. The rearrangement uses TRBV29-1 and TRBJ2-1; TRBD2 aligns across 10 bases. Germline assignment: CDR1 SQVTM and CDR2 ANQGSEA. V shed 4 bases and J 7 bases; nucleotides not matched to a gene: 7. The CDR3 consists of 14 residues. CDR3 nucleotide sequence: TGCAGCGTTGGCGGTAGCGGGGGGTGGAATGAGCAGTTCTTC. Translating gives CSVGGSGGWNEQFF.

The rearrangement joins TRBV4-2 to TRBJ1-1; 7 nucleotides align to TRBD1. The CDR3 is made up of 15 amino acids. V shed 2 bases, J shed 0 bases, and the junction held 3 bases outside the gene matches. CDR1 and CDR2 from the germline V gene are LGHNA and YNFKEQ. CDR3 residues: CASSQQGDMNTEAFF. The CDR3 DNA reads TGTGCCAGCAGCCAACAGGGGGACATGAACACTGAAGCTTTCTTT.

The chain combines TRBV27 with TRBJ1-4; no clear D gene. Trimming pared 5 bases from V and 7 bases from J, leaving 20 bases between. The CDR3 sequence is 16 residues long. Germline loops: CDR1 MNHEY, CDR2 SMNVEV (reference sequence). Written as DNA, the CDR3 is TGTGCCAGCAGTCCGTCAGTAGCCCCAAGAGGTGAAAAACTGTTTTTT. It is translated as CASSPSVAPRGEKLFF. Together with reference TRBV27 and TRBJ1-4, the CDR3 gives the full variable domain: EAQVTQNPRYLITVTGKKLTVTCSQNMNHEYMSWYRQDPGLGLRQIYYSMNVEVTDKGDVPEGYKVSRKEKRNFPLILESPSPNQTSLYFCASSPSVAPRGEKLFFGSGTQLSVL.

Many counts were recorded for this clonotype. The chain combines TRBV5-1 with TRBJ2-2, with 10 bases lining up with TRBD1. CDR3 length equals 14 residues. Germline CDR1 and CDR2: SGHRS and YFSETQ. V trimming: 4 bases; J trimming: 5 bases; junction bases outside the gene matches: 2. CDR3 amino acids: CASSPGQGTGELFF. In DNA form, the CDR3 reads TGCGCCAGCAGCCCGGGACAGGGGACCGGGGAGCTGTTTTTT.

This clonotype was found a few times. V is TRBV12-3 or TRBV12-4 and J is TRBJ1-5, with TRBD1 as a possible D gene (5 bases). Trimming took 6 bases from V and 6 from J, leaving 12 bases between them. This CDR3 spans 13 amino acids. CDR3 sequence reads: CASRTGGGQPQHF. The CDR3 nucleotides read TGTGCCAGCAGGACTGGGGGGGGTCAGCCCCAGCATTTT.

This chain joins TRBV10-3 and TRBJ2-3, with 10 nucleotides matching TRBD1. Trimming at V came to 4 bases and at J to 0 bases, leaving 7 bases not matched to a gene. The CDR3 is 17 amino acids. Per the germline V gene, CDR1 is ENHRY and CDR2 is SYGVKD. CDR3: CAISGNGQGVSTDTQYF. CDR3 nucleotides: TGTGCCATCAGTGGTAATGGACAGGGGGTCAGCACAGATACGCAGTATTTT.

The CDR3 loop reads CASSLAQTEAFF. The CDR3 DNA reads as TGTGCCAGCAGTTTAGCGCAGACTGAAGCTTTCTTT. The rearrangement links TRBV12-3 or TRBV12-4 to TRBJ1-1, with D unclear. The V and J ends lost 0 bases and 5 bases respectively, with 4 bases between them. The CDR3 covers 12 residues.

This sequence joins TRBV2 and TRBJ2-7; D is unclear. Trimming stripped 2 bases from V and 2 bases from J, with 4 bases between. Germline V gene sequence: CDR1 SNHLY, CDR2 FYNNEI. There are 12 residues in the CDR3. The CDR3 reads CASSERTYEQYV. CDR3 nucleotide sequence: TGTGCCAGCAGTGAAAGGACCTACGAGCAGTACGTC.

The gene calls are TRBV4-3 and TRBJ2-1; tentatively, D is TRBD2 (5 bases). CDR1 and CDR2 (germline): LGHNA, YSLEER. The germline V and J ends were trimmed by 0 bases and 5 bases, with 14 bases remaining between them. There are 16 residues in the CDR3. The CDR3 DNA sequence: TGCGCCAGCAGCCAAGATAGAGGGCGGGTCAACAATGAGCAGTTCTTC. This codes for CASSQDRGRVNNEQFF.

This chain connects TRBV28 to TRBJ2-7, with 8 bases identical to TRBD2. CDR1 and CDR2 from the germline V gene are MDHEN and SYDVKM. J was trimmed by 7 bases and V by 7 bases; bases with no gene match: 9. The CDR3 sequence is 13 residues long. CDR3 sequence: CASTPPGGREQYV. The CDR3 nucleotides read TGTGCCAGCACCCCCCCGGGGGGGCGTGAGCAGTACGTC.

The V gene is TRBV5-1, the J gene TRBJ2-7; TRBD1 agrees at 7 bases. Germline CDR1 SGHRS, CDR2 YFSETQ. The CDR3 totals 16 residues. With V trimmed by 4 bases and J by 0 bases, 10 bases remained unmatched. CDR3 in amino acids: CASSAPRQGSSYEQYF. The CDR3 nucleotides read TGCGCCAGCAGCGCCCCCCGACAGGGTAGCTCCTACGAGCAGTACTTC. The full variable domain, rest sourced from reference TRBV5-1 and TRBJ2-7, is KAGVTQTPRYLIKTRGQQVTLSCSPISGHRSVSWYQQTPGQGLQFLFEYFSETQRNKGNFPGRFSGRQFSNSRSEMNVSTLELGDSALYLCASSAPRQGSSYEQYFGPGTRLTVT.

This rearrangement joins TRBV7-9 to TRBJ2-2; D uncertain. The CDR3 is made up of 13 amino acids. The V end lost 5 bases, the J end lost 7 bases, and 11 bases lay between the germline ends. Germline CDR1 and CDR2: SEHNR and FQNEAQ (reference sequence). CDR3 amino acids: CASSPVWSGELFF. The CDR3 DNA sequence: TGTGCCAGCAGCCCCGTGTGGAGCGGGGAGCTGTTTTTT.

This clonotype was observed many times. The chain couples TRBV5-1 to TRBJ1-2, with unresolved D. Germline V gene data show CDR1 as SGHRS and CDR2 as YFSETQ. This CDR3 comprises 13 residues. Trimming stripped 5 bases from V and 6 bases from J, with 14 bases between. The CDR3 spells CASRPSVVDGYTF. CDR3 DNA sequence: TGCGCCAGCAGACCCAGTGTGGTGGATGGCTACACCTTC.

The J gene is TRBJ2-2, the V gene TRBV6-2 or TRBV6-3; D not resolved. This CDR3 is 17 amino acids long. Germline V lookup: CDR1 MNHEY, CDR2 SVGEGT. Trimming took 0 bases from V and 6 from J, leaving 17 bases between them. The DNA for the CDR3 is TGTGCCAGCAGTTACTCGATCCGTCTAGGTGCGGCCGGGGAGCTGTTTTTT. Its translation: CASSYSIRLGAAGELFF.

The table lists this clonotype with many counts. This chain uses TRBV18 with TRBJ2-6, with D possibly being TRBD1 or TRBD2 (5 bases each). The V gene's germline CDR1 is KGHSH and CDR2 LQKENI. The CDR3 contains 15 residues. V was shortened by 3 bases and J by 2 bases, with 8 bases between the two germline ends. This CDR3 is CASSPGVPGANVLTF. The CDR3 bases are TGTGCCAGCTCACCGGGGGTCCCTGGGGCCAACGTCCTGACTTTC.

This clonotype has a handful of counts. The CDR3 DNA reads TGTGCCAGCAGTTTCGGCAGGGTGGATGAGCAGTTCTTC. Residues: CASSFGRVDEQFF. The chain carries TRBV27 and TRBJ2-1; D possibly corresponds to TRBD1 (5 bases). The CDR3 loop spans 13 amino acids. With 3 bases removed from V and 8 bases from J, the gap between germline ends came to 11 bases. Germline loops: CDR1 MNHEY, CDR2 SMNVEV (reference sequence).

This clonotype showed up just a few times. This rearrangement joins TRBV4-3 to TRBJ2-5, with 12 bases that match TRBD2. The germline CDR1 and CDR2 sequences are LGHNA and YSLEER. The trim removed 4 bases at V and 2 bases at J, leaving 2 bases unmatched. The CDR3 loop spans 15 amino acids. The CDR3, as DNA: TGCGCCAGCAGCCGACTAGCGGGGGAGCAAGAGACCCAGTACTTC. Its protein product is CASSRLAGEQETQYF.